This T cell receptor beta chain came from a study of tumor-infiltrating lymphocytes in primary liver carcinoma. Overall study: Surgery removed the patients' primary liver carcinoma.

Of note for this clonotype: A much larger clonotype is one base distant, so this may be a read error.

Total RNA amounting to roughly 450 ng was the source from which TCR beta cDNA was made with a constant-region primer. Three nested multiplex PCR rounds of slightly modified ARM-PCR generated TCR beta libraries. Researchers ran the first two PCR rounds for roughly 11 cycles each with TRBV1-TRBV30 forward primers and a C-beta reverse primer. TCRdb analysed the multiplex PCR reads with MiXCR anew, one entry per CDR3 protein. The sample gives 300,000 to 400,000 distinct CDR3 sequences, around three fifths of which show up once; about 8.4% is in the top ten. The CDR3 runs to 11 residues. Looked up from germline, CDR1 is MNHEY and CDR2 is SVGAGI. Germline DNA was extracted alongside blood RNA, which was obtained from unsorted whole blood.

The rearrangement uses TRBV6-5 and TRBJ2-2; D not certain. Sequencing was performed on peripheral blood. This TCR derives from a man aged 35-49 years with primary liver carcinoma and hepatitis B virus infection. For the CDR3, the DNA is TGTGCCTGCAGAAGCACCGGGGAGCTGTTTTTT. Translated: CACRSTGELFF.